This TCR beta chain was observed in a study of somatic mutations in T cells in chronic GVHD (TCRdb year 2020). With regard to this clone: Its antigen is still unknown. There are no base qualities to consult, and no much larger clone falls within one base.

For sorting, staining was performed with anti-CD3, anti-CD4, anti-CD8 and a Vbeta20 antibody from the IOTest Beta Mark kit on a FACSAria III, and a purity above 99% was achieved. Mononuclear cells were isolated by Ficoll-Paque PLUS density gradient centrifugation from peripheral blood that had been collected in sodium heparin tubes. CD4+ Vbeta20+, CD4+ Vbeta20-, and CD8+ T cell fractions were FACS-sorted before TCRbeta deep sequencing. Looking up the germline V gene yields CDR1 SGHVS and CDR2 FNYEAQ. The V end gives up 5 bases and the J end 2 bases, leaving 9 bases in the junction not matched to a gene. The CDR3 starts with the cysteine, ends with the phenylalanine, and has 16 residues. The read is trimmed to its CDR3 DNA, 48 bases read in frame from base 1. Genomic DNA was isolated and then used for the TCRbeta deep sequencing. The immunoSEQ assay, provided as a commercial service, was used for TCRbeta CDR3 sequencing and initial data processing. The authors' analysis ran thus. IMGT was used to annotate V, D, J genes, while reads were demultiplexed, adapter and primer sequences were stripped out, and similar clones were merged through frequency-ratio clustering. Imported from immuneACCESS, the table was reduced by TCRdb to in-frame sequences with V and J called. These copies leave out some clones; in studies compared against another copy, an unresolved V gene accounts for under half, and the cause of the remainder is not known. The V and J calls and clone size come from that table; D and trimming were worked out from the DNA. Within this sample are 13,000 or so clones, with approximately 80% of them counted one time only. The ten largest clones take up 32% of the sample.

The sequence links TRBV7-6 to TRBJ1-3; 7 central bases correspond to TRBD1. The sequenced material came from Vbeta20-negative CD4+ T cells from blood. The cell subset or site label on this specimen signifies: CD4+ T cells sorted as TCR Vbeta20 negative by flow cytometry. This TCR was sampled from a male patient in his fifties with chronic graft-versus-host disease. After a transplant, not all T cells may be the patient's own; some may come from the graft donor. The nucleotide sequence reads TGTGCCAGCAGCCCCACCTACACAGGGGCTGGAAACACCATATATTTT. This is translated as CASSPTYTGAGNTIYF. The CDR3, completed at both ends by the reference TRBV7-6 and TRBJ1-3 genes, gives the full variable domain GAGVSQSPRYKVTKRGQDVALRCDPISGHVSLYWYRQALGQGPEFLTYFNYEAQQDKSGLPNDRFSAERPEGSISTLTIQRTEQRDSAMYRCASSPTYTGAGNTIYFGEGSWLTVV.